This note documents a single TCR beta chain sequence. Its antigen remains unknown. This specimen comes from a study of T cell responses to AZD1222 COVID-19 vaccine. Findings and limits, study-wide: At baseline, seropositivity was found in only a handful of AZD1222 recipients. Mostly white British, mostly female donors; authors suggested clonal diversity may be underestimated.

Repertoires were generated with immunoSEQ multiplex PCR, while TCRdb's copy carries only in-frame clones and drops some. The table lists approximately 140,000 clones, 75% to 95% of them singletons. This TCR derives from an adult who received the MenACWY meningococcal vaccine as a control. The input for sequencing was peripheral blood, taken 28 days after the second dose of the MenACWY control vaccine.

This CDR3 is CASSSSGWEQFF. For the CDR3, the DNA is TGTGCCAGCAGCTCCTCAGGGTGGGAGCAGTTCTTC. This rearrangement joins TRBV7-2 to TRBJ2-1; weak D call: TRBD1 (5 bases). Germline CDR1 SGHTA, CDR2 FQGNSA. Between the trimmed V and J ends, which lost 4 bases and 10 bases, there was a span of 11 bases. The CDR3 runs 12 residues.